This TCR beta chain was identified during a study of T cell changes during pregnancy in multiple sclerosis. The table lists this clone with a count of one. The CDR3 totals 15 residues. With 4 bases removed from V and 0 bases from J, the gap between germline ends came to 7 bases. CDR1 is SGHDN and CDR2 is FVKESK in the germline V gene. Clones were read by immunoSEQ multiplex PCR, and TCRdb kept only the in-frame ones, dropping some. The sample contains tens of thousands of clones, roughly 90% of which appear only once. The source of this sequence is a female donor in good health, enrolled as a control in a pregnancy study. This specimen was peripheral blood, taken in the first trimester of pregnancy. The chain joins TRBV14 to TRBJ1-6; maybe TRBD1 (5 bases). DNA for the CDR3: TGTGCCAGCAGCCGACAGAGCTCCTATAATTCACCCCTCCACTTT. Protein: CASSRQSSYNSPLHF. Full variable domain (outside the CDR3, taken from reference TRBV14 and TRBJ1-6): EAGVTQFPSHSVIEKGQTVTLRCDPISGHDNLYWYRRVMGKEIKFLLHFVKESKQDESGMPNNRFLAERTGGTYSTLKVQPAELEDSGVYFCASSRQSSYNSPLHFGNGTRLTVT.